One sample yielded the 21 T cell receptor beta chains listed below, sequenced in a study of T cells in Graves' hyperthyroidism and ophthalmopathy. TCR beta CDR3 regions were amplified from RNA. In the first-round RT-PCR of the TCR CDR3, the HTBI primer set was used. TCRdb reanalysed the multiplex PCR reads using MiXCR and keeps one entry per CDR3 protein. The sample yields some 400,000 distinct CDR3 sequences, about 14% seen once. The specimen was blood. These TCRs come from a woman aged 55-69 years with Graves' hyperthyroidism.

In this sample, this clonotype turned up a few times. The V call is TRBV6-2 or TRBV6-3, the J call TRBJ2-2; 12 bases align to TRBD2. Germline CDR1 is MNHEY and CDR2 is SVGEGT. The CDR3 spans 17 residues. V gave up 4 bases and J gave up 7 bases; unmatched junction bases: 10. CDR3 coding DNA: TGTGCCAGCAGTTCCCCGACTAGCGGGAGTCTCCGCGGGGAGCTGTTTTTT. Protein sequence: CASSSPTSGSLRGELFF.

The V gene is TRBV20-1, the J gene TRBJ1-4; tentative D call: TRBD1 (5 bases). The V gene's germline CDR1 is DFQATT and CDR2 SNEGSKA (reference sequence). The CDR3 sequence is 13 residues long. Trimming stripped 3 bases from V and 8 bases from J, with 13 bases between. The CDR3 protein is CSASPGEGEKLFF. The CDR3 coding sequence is TGCAGTGCTAGCCCCGGGGAGGGGGAAAAACTGTTTTTT.

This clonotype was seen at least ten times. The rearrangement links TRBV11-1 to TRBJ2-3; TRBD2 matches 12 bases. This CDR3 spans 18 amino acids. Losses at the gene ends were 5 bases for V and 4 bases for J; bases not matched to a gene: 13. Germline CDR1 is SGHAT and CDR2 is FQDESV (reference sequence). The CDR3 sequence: CASSRNGASGRAADTQYF. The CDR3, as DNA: TGTGCCAGCAGCCGAAATGGGGCTAGCGGGAGGGCTGCAGATACGCAGTATTTT.

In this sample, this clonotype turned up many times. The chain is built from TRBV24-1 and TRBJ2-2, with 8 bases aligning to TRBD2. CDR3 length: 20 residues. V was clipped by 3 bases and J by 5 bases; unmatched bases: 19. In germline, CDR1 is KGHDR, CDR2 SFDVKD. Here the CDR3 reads CATSDRYTTNLGGRTGELFF. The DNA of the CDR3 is TGTGCCACCAGTGATCGATATACGACAAATCTTGGCGGGAGGACCGGGGAGCTGTTTTTT.

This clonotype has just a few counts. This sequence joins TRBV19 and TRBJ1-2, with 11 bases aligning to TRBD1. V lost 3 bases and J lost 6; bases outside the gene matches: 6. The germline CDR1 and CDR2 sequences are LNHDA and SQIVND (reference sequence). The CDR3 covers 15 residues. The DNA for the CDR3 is TGTGCCAGTAGTATCCCGGGACAGGGGGTTCATGGCTACACCTTC. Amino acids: CASSIPGQGVHGYTF.

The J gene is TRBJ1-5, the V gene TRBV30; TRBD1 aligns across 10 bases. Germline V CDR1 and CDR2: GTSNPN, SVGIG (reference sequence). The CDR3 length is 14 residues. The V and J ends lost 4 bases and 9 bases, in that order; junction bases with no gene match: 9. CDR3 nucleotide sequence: TGTGCCTGGACCCCCGGGACAGGGGCGAGGCCCCAGCATTTT. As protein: CAWTPGTGARPQHF.

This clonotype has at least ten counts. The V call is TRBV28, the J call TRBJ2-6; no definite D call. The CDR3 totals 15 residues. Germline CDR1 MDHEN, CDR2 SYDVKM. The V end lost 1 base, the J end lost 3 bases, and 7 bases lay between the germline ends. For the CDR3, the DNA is TGTGCCAGCAGTTTATTTGGGCGTGGGGCCAACGTCCTGACTTTC. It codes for CASSLFGRGANVLTF.

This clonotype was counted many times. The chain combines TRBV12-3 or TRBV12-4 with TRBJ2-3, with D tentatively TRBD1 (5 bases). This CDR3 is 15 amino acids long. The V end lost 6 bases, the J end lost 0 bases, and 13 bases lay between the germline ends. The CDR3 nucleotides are TGTGCCAGCAGCAACAGGCGGTTGAGCACAGATACGCAGTATTTT. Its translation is CASSNRRLSTDTQYF.

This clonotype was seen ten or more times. CDR3 sequence: CASTTSGGEETQYF. The CDR3 DNA sequence: TGTGCCAGCACAACTAGCGGAGGCGAAGAGACCCAGTACTTC. The chain employs TRBV2 and TRBJ2-5; 8 bases match TRBD2. The germline gives CDR1 SNHLY, CDR2 FYNNEI. The CDR3 length is 14 residues. The V segment lost 7 bases and the J segment 3 bases; nucleotides outside the gene matches: 7.

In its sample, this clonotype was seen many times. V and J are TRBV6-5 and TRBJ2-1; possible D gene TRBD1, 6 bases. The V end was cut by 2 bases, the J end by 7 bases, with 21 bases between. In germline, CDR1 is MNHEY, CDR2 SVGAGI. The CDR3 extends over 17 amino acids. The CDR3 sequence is CASSYEIGLGGRNEQFF. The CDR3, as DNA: TGTGCCAGCAGTTACGAGATCGGTCTAGGGGGTCGGAATGAGCAGTTCTTC.

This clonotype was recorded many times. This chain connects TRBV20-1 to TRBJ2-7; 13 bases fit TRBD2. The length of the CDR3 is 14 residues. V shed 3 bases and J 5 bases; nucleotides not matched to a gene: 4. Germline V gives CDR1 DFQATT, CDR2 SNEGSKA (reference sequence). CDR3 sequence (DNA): TGCAGTGCTAGCGGACTAGCGGGAGTCAACGAGCAGTACTTC. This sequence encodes CSASGLAGVNEQYF.

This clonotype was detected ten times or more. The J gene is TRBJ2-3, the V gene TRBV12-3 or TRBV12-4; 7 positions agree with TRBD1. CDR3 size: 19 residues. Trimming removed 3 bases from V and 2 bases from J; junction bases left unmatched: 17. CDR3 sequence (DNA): TGTGCCAGCAGTTTTCTGGAACCGGGACAGCTGATGACCACAGATACGCAGTATTTT. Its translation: CASSFLEPGQLMTTDTQYF.

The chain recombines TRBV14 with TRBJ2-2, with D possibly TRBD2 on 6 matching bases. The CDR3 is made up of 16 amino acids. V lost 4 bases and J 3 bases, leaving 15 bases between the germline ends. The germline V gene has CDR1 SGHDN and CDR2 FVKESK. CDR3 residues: CASSPAGSRDTGELFF. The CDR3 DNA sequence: TGTGCCAGCAGCCCCGCGGGGTCTAGGGACACCGGGGAGCTGTTTTTT. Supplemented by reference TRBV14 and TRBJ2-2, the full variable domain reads EAGVTQFPSHSVIEKGQTVTLRCDPISGHDNLYWYRRVMGKEIKFLLHFVKESKQDESGMPNNRFLAERTGGTYSTLKVQPAELEDSGVYFCASSPAGSRDTGELFFGEGSRLTVL.

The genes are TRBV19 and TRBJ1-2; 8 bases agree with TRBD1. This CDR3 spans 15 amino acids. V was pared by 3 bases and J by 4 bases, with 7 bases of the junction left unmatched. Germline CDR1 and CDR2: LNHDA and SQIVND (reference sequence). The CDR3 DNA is TGTGCCAGTAGTATTGGGACAGGCTACTCCTATGGCTACACCTTC. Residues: CASSIGTGYSYGYTF. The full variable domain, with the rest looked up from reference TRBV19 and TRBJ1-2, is DGGITQSPKYLFRKEGQNVTLSCEQNLNHDAMYWYRQDPGQGLRLIYYSQIVNDFQKGDIAEGYSVSREKKESFPLTVTSAQKNPTAFYLCASSIGTGYSYGYTFGSGTRLTVV.

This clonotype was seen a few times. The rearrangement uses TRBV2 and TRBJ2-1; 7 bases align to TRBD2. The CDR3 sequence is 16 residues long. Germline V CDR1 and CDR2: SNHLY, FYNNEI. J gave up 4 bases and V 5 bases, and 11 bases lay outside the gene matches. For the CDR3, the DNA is TGTGCCAGCAGTCGAGGGAGGACTAGACTTTACAATGAGCAGTTCTTC. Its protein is CASSRGRTRLYNEQFF.

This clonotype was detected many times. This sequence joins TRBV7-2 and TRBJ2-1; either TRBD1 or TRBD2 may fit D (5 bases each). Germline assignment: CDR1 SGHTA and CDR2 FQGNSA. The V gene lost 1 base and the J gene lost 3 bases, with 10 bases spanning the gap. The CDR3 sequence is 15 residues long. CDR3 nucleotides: TGTGCCAGCAGCTTAGGAGGGGAACTCTACAATGAGCAGTTCTTC. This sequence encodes CASSLGGELYNEQFF.

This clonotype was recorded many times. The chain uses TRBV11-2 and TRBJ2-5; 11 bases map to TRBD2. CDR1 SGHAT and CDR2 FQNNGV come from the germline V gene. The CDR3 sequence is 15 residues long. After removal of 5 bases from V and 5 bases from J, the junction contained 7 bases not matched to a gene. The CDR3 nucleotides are TGTGCCAGCAGCCGAATAGCGGGAGGGGTGGAGACCCAGTACTTC. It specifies CASSRIAGGVETQYF.

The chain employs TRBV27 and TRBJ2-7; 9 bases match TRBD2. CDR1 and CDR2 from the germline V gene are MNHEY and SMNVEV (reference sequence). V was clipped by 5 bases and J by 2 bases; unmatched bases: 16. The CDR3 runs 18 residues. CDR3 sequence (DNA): TGTGCCAGCAGTCCTTGGGGTAGCGGGAGAGGTGGAACCTACGAGCAGTACTTC. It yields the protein CASSPWGSGRGGTYEQYF.

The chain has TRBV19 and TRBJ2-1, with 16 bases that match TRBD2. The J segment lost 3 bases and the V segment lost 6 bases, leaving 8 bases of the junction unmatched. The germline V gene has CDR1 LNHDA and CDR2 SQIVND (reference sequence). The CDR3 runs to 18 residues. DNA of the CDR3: TGTGCCAGTAGAGGGACTAGCGGGAGGGCCGGGAGCTACAATGAGCAGTTCTTC. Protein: CASRGTSGRAGSYNEQFF.

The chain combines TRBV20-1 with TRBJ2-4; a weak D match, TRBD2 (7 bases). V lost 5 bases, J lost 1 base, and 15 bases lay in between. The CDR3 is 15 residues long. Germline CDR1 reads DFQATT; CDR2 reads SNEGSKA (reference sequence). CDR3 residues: CSAEGGGAAKNIQYF. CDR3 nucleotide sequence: TGCAGTGCTGAGGGAGGGGGGGCGGCCAAAAACATTCAGTACTTC.

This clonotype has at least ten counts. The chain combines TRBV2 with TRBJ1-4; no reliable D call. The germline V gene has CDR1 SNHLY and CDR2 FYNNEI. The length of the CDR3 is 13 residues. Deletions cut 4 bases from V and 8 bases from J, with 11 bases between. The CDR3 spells CASSGAIAEKLFF. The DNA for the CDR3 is TGTGCCAGCAGTGGGGCAATTGCCGAAAAACTGTTTTTT.